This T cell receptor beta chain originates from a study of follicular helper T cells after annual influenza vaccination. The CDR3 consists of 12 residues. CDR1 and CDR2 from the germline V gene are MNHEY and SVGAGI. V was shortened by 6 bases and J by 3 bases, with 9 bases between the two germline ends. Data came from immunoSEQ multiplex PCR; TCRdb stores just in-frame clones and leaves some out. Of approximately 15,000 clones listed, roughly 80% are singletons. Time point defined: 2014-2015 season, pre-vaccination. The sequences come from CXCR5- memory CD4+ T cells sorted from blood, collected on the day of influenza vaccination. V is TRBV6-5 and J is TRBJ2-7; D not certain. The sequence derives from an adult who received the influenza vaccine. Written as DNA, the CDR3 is TGTGCCAGCAGCGCCACATACTACGAGCAGTACTTC. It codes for CASSATYYEQYF.